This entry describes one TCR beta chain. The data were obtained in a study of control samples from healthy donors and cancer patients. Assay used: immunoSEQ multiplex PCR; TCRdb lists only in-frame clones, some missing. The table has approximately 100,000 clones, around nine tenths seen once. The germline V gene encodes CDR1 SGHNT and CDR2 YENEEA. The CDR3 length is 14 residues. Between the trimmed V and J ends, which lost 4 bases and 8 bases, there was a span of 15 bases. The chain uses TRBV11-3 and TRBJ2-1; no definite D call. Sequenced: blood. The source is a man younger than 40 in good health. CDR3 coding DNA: TGTGCCAGCAGCTCGCCCGATAATTCTCATGAGCAGTTCTTC. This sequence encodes CASSSPDNSHEQFF.